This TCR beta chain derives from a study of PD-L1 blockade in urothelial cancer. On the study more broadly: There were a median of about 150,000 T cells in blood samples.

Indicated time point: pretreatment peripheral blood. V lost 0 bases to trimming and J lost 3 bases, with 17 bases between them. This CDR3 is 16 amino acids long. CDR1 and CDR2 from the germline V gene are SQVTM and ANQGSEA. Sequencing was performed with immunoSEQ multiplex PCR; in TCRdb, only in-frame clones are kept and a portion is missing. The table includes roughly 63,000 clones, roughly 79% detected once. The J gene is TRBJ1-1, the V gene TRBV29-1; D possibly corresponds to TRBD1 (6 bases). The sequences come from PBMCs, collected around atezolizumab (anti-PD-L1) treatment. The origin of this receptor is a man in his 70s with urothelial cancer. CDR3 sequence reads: CSVEDYRGNWYTEAFF. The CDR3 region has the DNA TGCAGCGTTGAAGATTATAGGGGGAATTGGTACACTGAAGCTTTCTTT. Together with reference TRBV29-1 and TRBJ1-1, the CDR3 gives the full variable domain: SAVISQKPSRDICQRGTSLTIQCQVDSQVTMMFWYRQQPGQSLTLIATANQGSEATYESGFVIDKFPISRPNLTFSTLTVSNMSPEDSSIYLCSVEDYRGNWYTEAFFGQGTRLTVV.